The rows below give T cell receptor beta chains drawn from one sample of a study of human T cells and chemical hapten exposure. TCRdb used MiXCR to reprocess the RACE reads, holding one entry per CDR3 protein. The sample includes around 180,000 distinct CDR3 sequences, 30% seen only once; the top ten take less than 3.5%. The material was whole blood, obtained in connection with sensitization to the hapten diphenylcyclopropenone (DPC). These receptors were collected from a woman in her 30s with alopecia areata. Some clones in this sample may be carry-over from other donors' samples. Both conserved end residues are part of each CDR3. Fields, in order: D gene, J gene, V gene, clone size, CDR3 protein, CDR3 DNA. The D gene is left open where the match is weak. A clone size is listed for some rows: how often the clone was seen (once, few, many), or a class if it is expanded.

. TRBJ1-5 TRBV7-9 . CASSSQAAGNQPQHF TGTGCCAGCAGCAGCCAAGCCGCCGGGAATCAGCCCCAGCATTTT
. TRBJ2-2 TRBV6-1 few CASSVWGGELFF TGTGCCAGCAGTGTATGGGGCGGGGAGCTGTTTTTT
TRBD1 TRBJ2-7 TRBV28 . CASSHRQGAYEQYF TGTGCCAGCAGCCACAGACAGGGGGCCTACGAGCAGTACTTC
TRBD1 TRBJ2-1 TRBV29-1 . CSVVKLGQGNSREQFF TGCAGCGTTGTAAAACTCGGACAGGGGAATTCTAGGGAGCAGTTCTTC
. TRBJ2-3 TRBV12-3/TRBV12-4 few CASSSLITPTDTQYF TGTGCCAGCAGCTCCCTTATTACTCCCACAGATACGCAGTATTTT
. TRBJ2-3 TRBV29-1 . CSVRLEADTQYF TGCAGCGTTCGCCTAGAGGCAGATACGCAGTATTTT
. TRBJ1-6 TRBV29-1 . CSVGGGLSSSYNSPLHF TGCAGCGTTGGGGGCGGGCTTTCAAGCTCCTATAATTCACCCCTCCACTTT
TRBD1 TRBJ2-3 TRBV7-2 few CANRGPGQLTGDTQYF TGTGCCAACAGAGGCCCGGGACAGTTAACCGGAGATACGCAGTATTTT
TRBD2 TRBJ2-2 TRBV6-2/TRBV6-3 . CASRREGLNTGELFF TGTGCCAGCAGGCGGGAGGGCCTTAACACCGGGGAGCTGTTTTTT
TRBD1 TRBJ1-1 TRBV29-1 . CSVEPDRVTEAFF TGCAGCGTTGAACCGGACAGGGTGACTGAAGCTTTCTTT
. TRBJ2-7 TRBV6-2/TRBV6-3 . CASSAPGEQYF TGTGCCAGCAGTGCCCCTGGGGAGCAGTACTTC
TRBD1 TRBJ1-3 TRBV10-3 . CAITRDSSGNTIYF TGTGCCATCACTCGGGACAGTTCTGGAAACACCATATATTTT
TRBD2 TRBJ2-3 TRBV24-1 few CATSDEIGLAGVGDTQYF TGTGCCACCAGTGATGAGATAGGGCTAGCGGGAGTAGGAGATACGCAGTATTTT
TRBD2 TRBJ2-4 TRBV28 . CASSSPGGAKNIQYF TGTGCCAGCAGTTCCCCGGGGGGGGCCAAAAACATTCAGTACTTC
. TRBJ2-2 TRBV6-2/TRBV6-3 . CASIEDGELFF TGTGCCAGCATTGAGGACGGGGAGCTGTTTTTT
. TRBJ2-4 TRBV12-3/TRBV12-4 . CASSLWTANQNIQYF TGTGCCAGCAGCCTCTGGACAGCGAATCAAAACATTCAGTACTTC
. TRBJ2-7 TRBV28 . CASSQTGQNEQYF TGTGCCAGCAGTCAGACCGGGCAAAACGAGCAGTACTTC
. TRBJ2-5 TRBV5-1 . CASSSTLDSPETQYF TGCGCCAGCAGCTCCACTCTGGACAGTCCCGAGACCCAGTACTTC
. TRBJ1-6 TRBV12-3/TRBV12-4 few CASSLWGGKESPLHF TGTGCCAGCAGTTTATGGGGGGGAAAGGAGTCACCCCTCCACTTT
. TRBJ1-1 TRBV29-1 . CSVEAQGPWAFF TGCAGCGTTGAAGCACAGGGCCCCTGGGCTTTCTTT
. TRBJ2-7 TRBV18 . CASSPPRIRDTDYEQYF TGTGCCAGCTCACCGCCCAGGATCAGGGACACTGACTACGAGCAGTACTTC
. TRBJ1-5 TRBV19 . CASSPRDQPQHF TGTGCCAGTAGTCCACGGGACCAGCCCCAGCATTTT
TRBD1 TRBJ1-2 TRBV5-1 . CASSFEGAGSPYGYTF TGCGCCAGCAGCTTTGAGGGGGCGGGGTCCCCCTATGGCTACACCTTC
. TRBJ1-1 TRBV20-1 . CSARVAMNTEAFF TGCAGTGCTAGAGTGGCCATGAACACTGAAGCTTTCTTT
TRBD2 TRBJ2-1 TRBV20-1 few CSASLREGLYNEQFF TGCAGTGCTAGTTTACGGGAGGGCCTCTACAATGAGCAGTTCTTC
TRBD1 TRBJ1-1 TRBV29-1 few CSVRSRGEGTEAFF TGCAGCGTTCGATCCAGGGGGGAGGGCACTGAAGCTTTCTTT
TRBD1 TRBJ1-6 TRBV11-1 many CASRPVDRDNSPLHF TGTGCCAGCAGGCCTGTGGACAGGGATAATTCACCCCTCCACTTT
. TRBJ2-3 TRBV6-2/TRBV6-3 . CASSLNGPGTDTQYF TGTGCCAGCAGCCTCAACGGACCCGGCACAGATACGCAGTATTTT
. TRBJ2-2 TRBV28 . CASSFTNTGELFF TGTGCCAGCAGTTTTACTAACACCGGGGAGCTGTTTTTT
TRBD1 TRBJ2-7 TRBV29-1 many CSVRGQGMGEQYF TGCAGCGTGCGCGGACAGGGAATGGGAGAGCAGTACTTC
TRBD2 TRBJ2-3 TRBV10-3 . CAISQPAGSTDTQYF TGTGCCATCAGCCAACCAGCGGGGTCCACAGATACGCAGTATTTT
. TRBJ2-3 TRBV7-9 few CASSSSSTDTQYF TGTGCCAGCAGCTCGAGTAGTACAGATACGCAGTATTTT
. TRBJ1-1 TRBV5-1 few CASSSVWGGSAEAFF TGCGCCAGCAGCTCGGTCTGGGGAGGGAGTGCTGAAGCTTTCTTT
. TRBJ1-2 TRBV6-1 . CASSKIGNFYGYTF TGTGCCAGCAGTAAAATCGGGAATTTCTATGGCTACACCTTC
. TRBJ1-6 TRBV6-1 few CASSGRDKHLSSYNSPLHF TGTGCCAGCAGTGGACGGGACAAGCACTTAAGCTCCTATAATTCACCCCTCCACTTT
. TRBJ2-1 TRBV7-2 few CASSFLTSPTLNEQFF TGTGCCAGCAGCTTCCTCACTAGCCCCACGTTAAATGAGCAGTTCTTC
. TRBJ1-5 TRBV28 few CASSPTDVNQPQHF TGTGCCAGCAGCCCGACAGACGTCAATCAGCCCCAGCATTTT
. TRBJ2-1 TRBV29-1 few CSVVGVEQFF TGCAGCGTTGTTGGGGTCGAGCAGTTCTTC
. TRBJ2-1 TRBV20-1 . CSAREPRRLEQFF TGCAGTGCTAGAGAACCTCGCCGTCTTGAGCAGTTCTTC
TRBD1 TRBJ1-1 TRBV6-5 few CASRGTGGAGTEAFF TGTGCCAGCAGGGGGACAGGGGGCGCGGGCACTGAAGCTTTCTTT
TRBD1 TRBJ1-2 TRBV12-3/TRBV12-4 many CASSLGTGGRGYTF TGTGCCAGCAGCCTCGGGACAGGGGGTCGAGGCTACACCTTC
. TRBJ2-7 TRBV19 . CASGGLGEQYF TGTGCCAGTGGTGGGCTGGGGGAGCAGTACTTC
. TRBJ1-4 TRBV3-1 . CASSQRRQATNEKLFF TGTGCCAGCAGCCAGCGGCGACAGGCAACTAATGAAAAACTGTTTTTT
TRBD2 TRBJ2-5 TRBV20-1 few CSATGLAGPQETQYF TGCAGTGCTACGGGACTAGCGGGACCCCAAGAGACCCAGTACTTC
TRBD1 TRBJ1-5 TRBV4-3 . CASSQDRDRNQPQHF TGCGCCAGCAGCCAAGATCGGGACAGGAATCAGCCCCAGCATTTT
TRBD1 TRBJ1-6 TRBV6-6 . CASSKDRASINSPLHF TGTGCCAGCAGTAAGGACAGGGCAAGCATTAATTCACCCCTCCACTTT